This T cell receptor beta chain was identified during a study of long-term antiretroviral therapy in people with HIV (dated by TCRdb to 2022 to 2024). About the study as a whole: The earliest samples were collected about a decade before the 2015 WHO recommendation for immediate ART, when ART was typically delayed until CD4 counts fell. A retrospective serial study tested whether ART initiation and durable HIV suppression were associated with changes in peripheral blood TRB repertoire composition and diversity. From a few dozen adults with confirmed HIV infection, the cohort provided 192 cryopreserved PBMC samples, gathered serially across a mean of approximately six years (range 1-12). No cross-contamination during QIAcube processing turned up in test extractions that ran a monoclonal T-cell line alongside 33 polyclonal samples. About 40% of the 30 participants with HIV were female. The full study reports these points: The samples span the years 2004 to 2017, and the ART regimens used may be less effective than current regimens. ART initiation was associated with a significant increase in TRB diversity, but diversity stayed significantly below transplant donor controls even after long-term ART. Unsorted PBMC were profiled instead of sorted CD4+ and CD8+ T cells because pre-ART samples had limited cell numbers. CDR3 length ranges in HIV repertoires were narrower than in controls, and network structure suggested an antigen-experienced repertoire with only a slight naive shift after ART. Inferences about post-ART repertoire changes are limited because no data were available on ART adherence, viral resistance or therapy changes. Because PBMC availability was limited, only the TCR beta chain was sequenced, with no alpha chain pairing. The repertoire was dominated across all time points by expanded TRB clones identified before ART initiation, although this dominance was seen to fluctuate and to decrease in many PLHIV after ART.

To be included, a participant needed at least one PBMC sample from before ART initiation plus at least two post-ART samples. Treatment was received in the United States of America by all participants with HIV. Cryopreserved samples of roughly 0.95-10 million PBMC were thawed and washed before DNA extraction. At the time of the earliest PBMC sample, participants with HIV were aged between roughly 20 and 55 years. Each participant contributed PBMC samples from 1-4 timepoints before ART initiation and 2-8 timepoints after ART initiation, with a median of 7 samples. For every participant, serial HIV viral load, CD4+ T-cell count, ART history and demographic data were obtained. Genomic DNA was extracted from unsorted PBMC with a Qiagen kit on a QIAcube, processed in batches of 12 samples. With respect to this clone: The antigen it recognizes is unknown. No per-base quality is available; no much larger clone lies one base away.

Sequencing of the TRB variable region was done with the immunoSEQ hsTCRB v3.0 assay at survey level resolution. The target sequencing depth for TRB was roughly 35,000-55,000 T-cell genomes per sample. Pooled TRB libraries were sequenced on an Illumina MiSeq with a v3 150-cycle kit. In the source study's methods: Repertoire analysis was performed in R inside a reproducible Nextflow workflow that covered QC, data transformation and analysis. LymphoSeq2, an R package for exploring AIRR-Seq data, was used to implement the custom analyses. Several samples yielding fewer than 5000 total TRB sequences were excluded, leaving 188 analyzed HIV repertoires. Among the 180 or so HIV repertoires that were kept, around 59 were collected before ART initiation and more than 120 were collected after ART initiation. Each repertoire was downsampled to 5000 TRB nucleotide sequences, and summary statistics were averaged across 100 downsampling iterations. TRB sequences were retained for analysis only if CDR3 regions of at least seven amino acids were present. A Shannon entropy-derived clonality score and the Gini coefficient were used to measure diversity. Repertoire networks linked the top 5000 CDR3 amino acid sequences whenever two sequences differed by an edit distance of one. For TRB CDR3 amino acid sequences, GLIPH2 was used to predict antigen specificity groups and MHC restriction. To flag known CMV, EBV, HIV or tissue antigen associations, CDR3 amino acid sequences were matched against VDJdb and McPAS-TCR. Pre-ART, post-ART and control groups were compared with Wilcoxon signed-rank tests and Holm-Bonferroni correction. Here the immuneACCESS table is served through TCRdb, limited to in-frame sequences with V and J called. Missing clones are a known gap in these copies; in checked studies unresolved V genes cover under half, and the rest lacks a known reason. V, J and clone size derive from that table, while D and trimming were established from the DNA sequence. Counted in this sample were about 16,000 clones; roughly 80% of them appeared once. The ten largest make up under 14% of the sample.

The sequence was collected from a woman in her 40s with HIV. The sample consisted of unsorted PBMCs, taken 2.3 years after starting antiretroviral therapy.

The DNA reads TGTGCCACAGAGCCCACAGGGGGATTTCACACTGAAGCTTTCTTT. This encodes CATEPTGGFHTEAFF. The rearranged segments are TRBV15 and TRBJ1-1, with 8 central nucleotides matching TRBD1. The junction shows trimming of 9 bases on V and 3 bases on J, and the gene matches do not reach 12 bases of it. The CDR3, from cysteine to phenylalanine, totals 15 residues. Only CDR3 DNA is held: 45 bases, read in frame from base 1. CDR1 and CDR2 were assigned from the germline V gene (reference sequence) as LNHNV and YYDKDF.